This T cell receptor (beta chain) was identified during a study of shared clonotypes between healthy human individuals. V dropped 0 bases and J dropped 2 bases, with 9 bases sitting between them. Per germline, CDR1 SGHRS and CDR2 YFSETQ. The CDR3 length is 15 residues. General study results and limits: Naive CD4 clonotype sharing across several donors was around 5%.

Each donor was a Caucasian adult residing in Nashville, Tennessee. Original methodology: Filtering of immunoSEQ junctional sequences could not match full-length read filtering. Libraries were prepared by immunoSEQ multiplex PCR; TCRdb keeps only in-frame clonotypes and omits some of them. D and trimming were read from the DNA, whereas the V and J calls and clone size are those reported in that table. Of about 660,000 clones listed, around 67% are singletons. Concerning this clone itself: What it binds is not known.

Sequencing was performed on memory CD4+ T cells sorted from blood. Subset noted: CD45RA-negative fraction. This sequence was found in a woman aged 25 to 45 in good health. The gene calls are TRBV5-1 and TRBJ2-1; D is possibly TRBD2 (6 bases). The chain's CDR3 is CASSLDSSAYNEQFF. CDR3 sequence (DNA): TGCGCCAGCAGCTTGGATTCTAGCGCCTACAATGAGCAGTTCTTC.